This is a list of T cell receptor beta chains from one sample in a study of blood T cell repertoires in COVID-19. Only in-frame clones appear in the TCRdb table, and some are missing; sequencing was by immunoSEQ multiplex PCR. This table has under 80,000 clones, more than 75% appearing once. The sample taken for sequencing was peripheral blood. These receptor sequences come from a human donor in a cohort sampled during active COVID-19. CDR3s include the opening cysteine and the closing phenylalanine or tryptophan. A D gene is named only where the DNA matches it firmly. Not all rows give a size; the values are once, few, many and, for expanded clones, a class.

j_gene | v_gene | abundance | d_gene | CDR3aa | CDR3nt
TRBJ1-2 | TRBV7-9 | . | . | CASRSDGGDYGYTF | TGTGCCAGTCGATCGGACGGGGGGGACTATGGCTACACCTTC
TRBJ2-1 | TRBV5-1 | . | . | CASSFTINPDEQFF | TGCGCCAGCAGCTTTACGATAAACCCGGATGAGCAGTTCTTC
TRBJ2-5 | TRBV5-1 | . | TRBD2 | CASTREGPLQETQYF | TGCGCCAGCACCCGGGAGGGACCCCTACAAGAGACCCAGTACTTC
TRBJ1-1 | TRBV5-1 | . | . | CASSLLSNSEAFF | TGCGCCAGCAGCTTACTTTCTAACAGCGAAGCTTTCTTT
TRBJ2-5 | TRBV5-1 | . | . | CASNTGRQETQYF | TGCGCCAGCAATACAGGACGTCAAGAGACCCAGTACTTC
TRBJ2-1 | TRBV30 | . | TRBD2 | CAWAILAGFYNEQFF | TGTGCCTGGGCTATACTAGCGGGATTTTACAATGAGCAGTTCTTC
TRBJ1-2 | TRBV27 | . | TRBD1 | CASSFTGGGGYTF | TGTGCCAGCAGTTTTACAGGGGGCGGTGGCTACACCTTC
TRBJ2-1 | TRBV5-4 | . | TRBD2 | CASSPRAGGSNEQFF | TGTGCCAGCAGCCCTCGGGCAGGCGGGAGCAATGAGCAGTTCTTC
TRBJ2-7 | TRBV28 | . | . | CASTPRRGGGSYEQYF | TGTGCCAGCACTCCCCGCAGGGGTGGGGGTTCCTACGAGCAGTACTTC
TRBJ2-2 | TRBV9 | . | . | CASSPTHGELFF | TGTGCCAGCAGCCCAACACACGGGGAGCTGTTTTTT
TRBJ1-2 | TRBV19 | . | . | CASSIPSGNYGYTF | TGTGCCAGTAGTATACCTTCAGGGAACTATGGCTACACCTTC
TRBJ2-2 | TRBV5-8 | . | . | CASPQSGLGELFF | TGTGCCAGCCCTCAAAGCGGGCTCGGGGAGCTGTTTTTT
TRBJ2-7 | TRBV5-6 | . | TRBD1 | CASSGRDRGQYEQYF | TGTGCCAGCAGCGGCCGGGACAGGGGGCAATACGAGCAGTACTTC
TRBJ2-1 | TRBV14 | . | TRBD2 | CASSQYLAGVPSYNEQFF | TGTGCCAGCAGCCAATACCTAGCGGGAGTTCCCTCCTACAATGAGCAGTTCTTC
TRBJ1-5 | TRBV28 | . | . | CASSSWADSDKPQHF | TGTGCCAGCAGTTCTTGGGCGGACTCCGATAAGCCCCAGCATTTT
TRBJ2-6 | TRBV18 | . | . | CASSPQVAGRGANVLTF | TGTGCCAGCTCGCCCCAGGTTGCGGGTCGCGGGGCCAACGTCCTGACTTTC
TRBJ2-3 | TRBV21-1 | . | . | CASSSYLIGGDTQYF | TGTGCCAGCAGCAGTTATTTGATAGGGGGAGATACGCAGTATTTT
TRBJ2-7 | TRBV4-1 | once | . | CASSQGGGIPYEQYF | TGCGCCAGCAGCCAGGGAGGAGGGATCCCCTACGAGCAGTACTTC
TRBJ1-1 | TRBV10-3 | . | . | CAISGGGMNTEAFF | TGTGCCATCAGTGGGGGGGGGATGAACACTGAAGCTTTCTTT
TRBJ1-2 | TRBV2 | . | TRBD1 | CASTAGTGPKGGYTF | TGTGCCAGCACTGCCGGGACAGGGCCCAAGGGTGGCTACACCTTC
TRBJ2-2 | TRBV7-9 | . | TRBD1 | CASSFQGAGTGELFF | TGTGCCAGCAGCTTTCAGGGGGCGGGCACCGGGGAGCTGTTTTTT
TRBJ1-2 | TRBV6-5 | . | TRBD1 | CASSYTRTGGGYGYTF | TGTGCCAGCAGTTACACAAGGACAGGGGGGGGCTATGGCTACACCTTC
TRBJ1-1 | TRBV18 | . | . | CASSSIAGVEAFF | TGTGCCAGCTCAAGCATCGCCGGGGTTGAAGCTTTCTTT
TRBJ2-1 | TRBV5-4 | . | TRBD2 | CASSLGAGGSYNEQFF | TGTGCCAGCAGCTTGGGAGCGGGAGGAAGTTACAATGAGCAGTTCTTC
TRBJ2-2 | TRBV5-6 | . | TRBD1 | CASSLYTGANTGELFF | TGTGCCAGCAGCTTGTATACAGGGGCGAACACCGGGGAGCTGTTTTTT
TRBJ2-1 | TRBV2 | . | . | CASSERGRVNEQFF | TGTGCCAGCAGTGAAAGGGGCAGGGTCAATGAGCAGTTCTTC
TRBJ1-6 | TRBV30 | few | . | CAWSGQQSPLHF | TGTGCCTGGAGTGGACAGCAATCACCCCTCCACTTT
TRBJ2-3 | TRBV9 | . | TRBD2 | CASSVSGGSTDTQYF | TGTGCCAGCAGCGTCTCGGGAGGCAGCACAGATACGCAGTATTTT
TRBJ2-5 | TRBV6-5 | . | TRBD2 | CASRARGGGETQYF | TGTGCCAGCAGGGCCCGGGGGGGTGGAGAGACCCAGTACTTC
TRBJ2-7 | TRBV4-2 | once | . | CASSRQLDSSYEQYF | TGTGCCAGCAGCCGCCAACTGGACAGTTCCTACGAGCAGTACTTC
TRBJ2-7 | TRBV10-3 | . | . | CAIEKGQGNEQYF | TGTGCCATCGAAAAGGGCCAGGGTAACGAGCAGTACTTC
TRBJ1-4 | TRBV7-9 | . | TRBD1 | CASSAGQGAGEKLFF | TGTGCCAGCAGCGCAGGACAGGGGGCGGGTGAAAAACTGTTTTTT
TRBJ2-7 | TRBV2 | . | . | CASSVGAPAYEQYF | TGTGCCAGCAGTGTAGGGGCCCCTGCATACGAGCAGTACTTC
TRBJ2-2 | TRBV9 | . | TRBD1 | CASSVGGQGASTGELFF | TGTGCCAGCAGCGTAGGGGGACAGGGCGCGAGCACCGGGGAGCTGTTTTTT
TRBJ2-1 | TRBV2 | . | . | CASRRDSSGNEQFF | TGTGCCAGCCGTCGGGACTCCTCGGGCAATGAGCAGTTCTTC
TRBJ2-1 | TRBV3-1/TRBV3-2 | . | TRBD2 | CASSPFFISGRAGNEQFF | TGTGCCAGCAGCCCTTTTTTCATCAGCGGGAGGGCGGGGAATGAGCAGTTCTTC
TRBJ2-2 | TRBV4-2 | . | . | CASSLSDYSANTGELFF | TGTGCCAGCAGCTTATCCGACTACTCCGCGAACACCGGGGAGCTGTTTTTT
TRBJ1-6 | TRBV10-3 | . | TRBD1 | CAVSGRQGHSPLHF | TGTGCCGTTTCGGGAAGACAGGGGCATTCACCCCTCCACTTT
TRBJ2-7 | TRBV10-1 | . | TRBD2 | CASREPGLAERDEQYF | TGCGCCAGCAGAGAACCCGGGCTAGCGGAGAGGGACGAGCAGTACTTC
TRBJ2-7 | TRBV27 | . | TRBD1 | CASSSGQALLGSEQYF | TGTGCCAGCAGTTCGGGACAGGCATTGCTGGGTAGTGAGCAGTACTTC
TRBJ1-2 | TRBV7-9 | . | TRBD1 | CASSSQGQVNGYTF | TGTGCCAGCAGCTCACAGGGACAGGTTAATGGCTACACCTTC
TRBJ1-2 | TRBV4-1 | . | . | CASSQEIGTNYGYTF | TGCGCCAGCAGCCAAGAGATCGGGACTAACTATGGCTACACCTTC
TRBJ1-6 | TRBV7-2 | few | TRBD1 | CASSVQGVGESPLHF | TGTGCCAGCAGCGTACAGGGGGTAGGCGAATCACCCCTCCACTTT
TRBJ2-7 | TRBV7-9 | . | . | CASSLAGNGGSGDEQYF | TGTGCCAGCAGCTTAGCGGGGAACGGTGGTAGCGGCGACGAGCAGTACTTC
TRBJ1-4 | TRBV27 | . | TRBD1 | CASRQTGEFEKLFF | TGTGCCAGCAGACAGACAGGGGAGTTTGAAAAACTGTTTTTT